Presented here are 10 T cell receptor beta chains from one specimen sequenced in a study of long-term antiretroviral therapy in people with HIV. A v3.0 immunoSEQ assay was performed at survey level. The table came from immunoSEQ multiplex PCR; TCRdb's copy has only in-frame clones and leaves some out. The sample lists approximately 35,000 clones; approximately 95% were seen once. The source was unsorted PBMCs, collected approximately 5 years after starting antiretroviral therapy. The receptors shown here come from a woman between 50 and 59 years old with HIV.

The chain carries TRBV19 and TRBJ2-2; 12 bases match TRBD1. The CDR3 runs 15 residues. The germline V gene has CDR1 LNHDA and CDR2 SQIVND (reference sequence). J lost 4 bases, V lost 5 bases, and 2 bases had no gene match. CDR3 coding DNA: TGTGCCAGTAGTGGGACAGGGGGCGTCACCGGGGAGCTGTTTTTT. Amino acid sequence: CASSGTGGVTGELFF.

The chain joins TRBV5-1 to TRBJ2-2; a possible D gene is TRBD1 (6 bases). V lost 6 bases and J 1 base, leaving 10 bases between the germline ends. The V gene's germline CDR1 is SGHRS and CDR2 YFSETQ. CDR3 length: 14 residues. The CDR3 region is CASNPTGNTGELFF. The CDR3 region has the DNA TGCGCCAGCAATCCGACAGGGAACACCGGGGAGCTGTTTTTT.

The chain employs TRBV7-8 and TRBJ1-1; D possibly corresponds to TRBD1 (5 bases). CDR3 length equals 14 residues. Germline lookup yields CDR1 SGHVS and CDR2 FQNEAQ. V lost 5 bases to trimming and J lost 0 bases, with 10 bases between them. CDR3 in amino acids: CASSVQALNTEAFF. In DNA form, the CDR3 reads TGTGCCAGCAGCGTACAGGCACTGAACACTGAAGCTTTCTTT.

The chain employs TRBV6-5 and TRBJ2-3; maybe TRBD1 (6 bases). V dropped 6 bases and J dropped 2 bases, with 9 bases sitting between them. The V gene's germline CDR1 is MNHEY and CDR2 SVGAGI. The CDR3 contains 13 residues. The CDR3 region has the DNA TGTGCCAGCAGCCGGACAGTCACAGATACGCAGTATTTT. Translation: CASSRTVTDTQYF.

The chain links TRBV6-1 to TRBJ1-4, with D possibly matching TRBD1 (6 bases). Trimming removed 7 bases from V and 8 bases from J, with 11 bases in between. CDR1 is MNHNS, CDR2 SASEGT, per germline. The CDR3 has 12 residues. In nucleotides, the CDR3 is TGTGCCAGCATAGCAGGGGTAGAAAAACTGTTTTTT. Translated, it gives CASIAGVEKLFF.

The chain is built from TRBV5-1 and TRBJ2-5; D is unresolved. The CDR3 is 13 residues long. Germline CDR1 and CDR2: SGHRS and YFSETQ. V was pared by 0 bases and J by 1 base, with 4 bases between. CDR3 nucleotides: TGCGCCAGCAGCTTGGCCAGCCAAGAGACCCAGTACTTC. Translated, it gives CASSLASQETQYF.

The chain recombines TRBV4-3 with TRBJ1-2; perhaps TRBD1 as D (5 bases). Germline V gives CDR1 LGHNA, CDR2 YSLEER. The V end lost 1 base, the J end lost 5 bases, and 14 bases lay between the germline ends. This CDR3 contains 15 residues. This chain's CDR3 is CASSQGRQWGYGYTF. CDR3 coding DNA: TGCGCCAGCAGCCAAGGAAGACAGTGGGGGTATGGCTACACCTTC.

The rearrangement joins TRBV2 to TRBJ2-1; D is unclear. Trimming removed 3 bases at V and 5 bases at J, with 5 bases between. CDR1 is SNHLY and CDR2 is FYNNEI in the germline V gene. This CDR3 is built from 12 residues. CDR3 DNA: TGTGCCAGCAGTGAGTGGAACAATGAGCAGTTCTTC. It yields the protein CASSEWNNEQFF.

V gene TRBV2 combines with J gene TRBJ1-1; tentatively, D is TRBD1 (6 bases). This CDR3 region has 15 residues. The V gene lost 4 bases and the J gene lost 0 bases, with 12 bases spanning the gap. CDR1 is SNHLY and CDR2 is FYNNEI in the germline V gene. The CDR3 DNA reads TGTGCCAGCAGTGTATCGGGGGCTCTGAACACTGAAGCTTTCTTT. Its protein is CASSVSGALNTEAFF.

The chain carries TRBV15 and TRBJ2-5, with D maybe TRBD1 (6 bases). Germline V gene data show CDR1 as LNHNV and CDR2 as YYDKDF (reference sequence). The CDR3 runs to 14 residues. V shed 0 bases and J shed 4 bases, with 9 bases lying between them. The CDR3 DNA sequence: TGTGCCACCAGCAGAGAGGCAGGGGTAGAGACCCAGTACTTC. Translation gives CATSREAGVETQYF.